Below are 23 T cell receptor beta chains sequenced from a single sample in a study of blood T cell repertoires in COVID-19. The repertoire was sequenced with immunoSEQ multiplex PCR; TCRdb's copy has only in-frame clones and lacks some. The data show under 250,000 clones, with 80% to 90% seen just once and approximately 2.4% held by the top ten. The sample was PBMCs or T cells enriched from blood (not recorded which). The receptors were gathered from a woman between 25 and 40 years old with acute COVID-19.

This chain connects TRBV6-1 to TRBJ1-2, with D tentatively TRBD1 (6 bases). Germline assignment: CDR1 MNHNS and CDR2 SASEGT. The CDR3 loop spans 15 amino acids. V lost 5 bases and J 4 bases, leaving 17 bases between the germline ends. The CDR3 DNA reads as TGTGCCAGCAGTACCAACAGGGCCCGAGGCTATGGCTACACCTTC. Amino acid sequence: CASSTNRARGYGYTF.

The CDR3 protein is CASSVGQGANTEAFF. CDR3 in DNA: TGTGCCAGTAGTGTCGGACAGGGGGCAAACACTGAAGCTTTCTTT. This rearrangement joins TRBV19 to TRBJ1-1; 11 positions agree with TRBD1. The CDR3 has 15 amino acids. V trimming: 5 bases; J trimming: 2 bases; junction bases outside the gene matches: 4. The germline CDR1 and CDR2 sequences are LNHDA and SQIVND (reference sequence).

This chain uses TRBV2 with TRBJ2-7; 9 nucleotides agree with TRBD1. CDR1 SNHLY and CDR2 FYNNEI come from the germline V gene. J lost 3 bases, V lost 4 bases, and 7 bases had no gene match. The CDR3 consists of 15 residues. The CDR3 DNA follows: TGTGCCAGCAGTGTACAGGACAGGGGAAACTACGAGCAGTACTTC. Translated, it gives CASSVQDRGNYEQYF.

V gene TRBV18 combines with J gene TRBJ1-3, with a possible D match to TRBD1 (6 bases). The ends were cut back, 2 bases at V and 4 bases at J, with 6 bases in the middle. CDR1 and CDR2 from the germline V gene are KGHSH and LQKENI. This CDR3 is 13 amino acids long. This CDR3 is CASSPDRGNTIYF. Here the CDR3 DNA reads TGTGCCAGCTCACCAGACAGGGGAAACACCATATATTTT.

This clone came up a few times. The V call is TRBV12-3 or TRBV12-4, the J call TRBJ1-6; possibly TRBD1 for D (5 bases). The V end was cut by 0 bases, the J end by 8 bases, with 5 bases between. This CDR3 is built from 13 residues. CDR3 bases: TGTGCCAGCAGTTTAGCAGGGGATTCACCCCTCCACTTT. Its protein product is CASSLAGDSPLHF.

This chain joins TRBV2 and TRBJ2-7; D gene unclear. CDR1 is SNHLY and CDR2 is FYNNEI in the germline V gene. This CDR3 contains 13 residues. V was pared by 4 bases and J by 1 base, with 8 bases between. The CDR3, as DNA: TGTGCCAGCAGTGTGGGCCATTCCTACGAGCAGTACTTC. Amino acid sequence: CASSVGHSYEQYF.

This chain uses TRBV19 with TRBJ2-2; possibly TRBD2 for D (5 bases). Deletions cut 6 bases from V and 6 bases from J, with 5 bases between. This CDR3 is 11 amino acids long. Germline CDR1 LNHDA, CDR2 SQIVND (reference sequence). CDR3: CASRRAGELFF. CDR3 nucleotides: TGTGCCAGTAGGCGGGCCGGGGAGCTGTTTTTT.

The chain is built from TRBV19 and TRBJ1-5; TRBD1 aligns across 9 bases. V lost 6 bases to trimming and J lost 3 bases; unmatched junction nucleotides: 6. The CDR3 extends over 15 amino acids. Germline V gives CDR1 LNHDA, CDR2 SQIVND (reference sequence). DNA for the CDR3: TGTGCCAGTAGGTACAGGGGGCTCCTCAATCAGCCCCAGCATTTT. As protein: CASRYRGLLNQPQHF.

V is TRBV21-1 and J is TRBJ1-5; the D segment call TRBD1 is taken from the table without a DNA check. TRBV21-1 is recorded as a pseudogene. The CDR3 consists of 15 residues. CDR3 bases: TGTGCCAGCAGCGGAAGGGACAGATTAAATCAGCCCCAGCATTTT. Protein product: CASSGRDRLNQPQHF.

The chain employs TRBV6-5 and TRBJ1-5, with D possibly being TRBD1 (5 bases). Germline V CDR1 and CDR2: MNHEY, SVGAGI. This CDR3 is 13 amino acids long. V was trimmed by 8 bases and J by 4 bases, leaving 12 bases between them. The CDR3 here is CASPGGSNQPQHF. DNA of the CDR3: TGTGCCAGCCCGGGGGGGAGTAATCAGCCCCAGCATTTT.

The chain couples TRBV19 to TRBJ1-1; no reliable D call. The CDR3 extends over 13 amino acids. Trimming stripped 8 bases from V and 3 bases from J, with 13 bases between. Germline V gives CDR1 LNHDA, CDR2 SQIVND (reference sequence). The CDR3 DNA reads TGTGCCAGTGGCGGCGGATTGGACACTGAAGCTTTCTTT. Its protein product is CASGGGLDTEAFF.

The table lists this clone with a count of one. This rearrangement joins TRBV2 to TRBJ2-2; D gene unclear. Looked up from germline, CDR1 is SNHLY and CDR2 is FYNNEI. The germline V and J ends were trimmed by 5 bases and 5 bases, with 9 bases remaining between them. This CDR3 spans 13 amino acids. The CDR3 DNA reads TGTGCCAGCAGTCCGGTAGTAACCGGGGAGCTGTTTTTT. Protein product: CASSPVVTGELFF.

This rearrangement joins TRBV10-3 to TRBJ2-7; TRBD1 might be the D (7 bases). V lost 8 bases and J 9 bases, leaving 11 bases between the germline ends. CDR3 length equals 10 residues. Germline V gene sequence: CDR1 ENHRY, CDR2 SYGVKD. In DNA form, the CDR3 reads TGTGCCATCGGCGGGACAGTGCAGTACTTC. Translating it yields CAIGGTVQYF.

The CDR3 nucleotides read TGTGCCAGCAGCTTATCTGGAGAGACTAACTATGGCTACACCTTC. Translation: CASSLSGETNYGYTF. V usage is TRBV7-2 and J usage is TRBJ1-2; D ambiguous. Between the trimmed V and J ends, which lost 2 bases and 0 bases, there was a span of 10 bases. This CDR3 has 15 amino acids. Germline V lookup: CDR1 SGHTA, CDR2 FQGNSA. Using reference TRBV7-2 and TRBJ1-2 for the parts outside the CDR3, the full variable domain is GAGVSQSPSNKVTEKGKDVELRCDPISGHTALYWYRQSLGQGLEFLIYFQGNSAPDKSGLPSDRFSAERTGGSVSTLTIQRTQQEDSAVYLCASSLSGETNYGYTFGSGTRLTVV.

The chain couples TRBV27 to TRBJ2-7; no definite D call. Deletions cut 5 bases from V and 4 bases from J, with 15 bases between. Per the germline V gene, CDR1 is MNHEY and CDR2 is SMNVEV (reference sequence). The CDR3 sequence is 14 residues long. CDR3 bases: TGTGCCAGCAGTCCCCTCGGAGCGAGATACGAGCAGTACTTC. Translation gives CASSPLGARYEQYF.

The chain is built from TRBV6-5 and TRBJ1-1; maybe TRBD1 (6 bases). In germline, CDR1 is MNHEY, CDR2 SVGAGI. Trimming shortened V by 8 bases and J by 1 base, and 11 bases separated the two germline ends. The CDR3 spans 13 residues. This CDR3 reads CASAGGGNTEAFF. The CDR3 nucleotides read TGTGCCAGCGCTGGGGGCGGGAACACTGAAGCTTTCTTT.

This clone showed up just once. The chain is built from TRBV14 and TRBJ2-1; the D gene is possibly TRBD2 (6 bases). The CDR3 sequence is 16 residues long. The germline V gene has CDR1 SGHDN and CDR2 FVKESK. Trimming cost V 0 bases and J 2 bases, with 11 bases left between them. The CDR3 DNA reads TGTGCCAGCAGCCAAGATTGGAGGGGTCCCTACAATGAGCAGTTCTTC. Translating it yields CASSQDWRGPYNEQFF.

This chain links TRBV6-5 with TRBJ1-5; no firm D call. Germline CDR1 and CDR2: MNHEY and SVGAGI. The CDR3 has 14 amino acids. V was clipped by 2 bases and J by 1 base, with 6 bases between them. This CDR3 reads CASSYGQSNQPQHF. DNA of the CDR3: TGTGCCAGCAGTTACGGGCAGAGCAATCAGCCCCAGCATTTT.

Details on this clone: At one of its ends the junction is not consistent with the germline gene, which may arise from a read error. The chain joins TRBV7-9 to TRBJ2-2, with TRBD1 as a possible D gene (5 bases). CDR3 length: 14 amino acids. Per germline, CDR1 SEHNR and CDR2 FQNEAQ (reference sequence). The CDR3 DNA reads as TGTGCCAGCATCTTAGGGCAGGGCACCGGGGAGCTGTTTTTT. Protein: CASILGQGTGELFF.

The chain uses TRBV27 and TRBJ2-3, with 9 bases identical to TRBD2. Germline CDR1 MNHEY, CDR2 SMNVEV (reference sequence). This CDR3 spans 16 amino acids. With V trimmed by 8 bases and J by 2 bases, 11 bases remained unmatched. The DNA for the CDR3 is TGTGCCAGCTCGTCGTTAGCGGGGGCCCCCACAGATACGCAGTATTTT. This sequence encodes CASSSLAGAPTDTQYF.

The V gene is TRBV10-3, the J gene TRBJ1-2; no firm D call. The CDR3 spans 14 residues. Germline-derived CDR1 and CDR2 are ENHRY and SYGVKD. The V gene lost 3 bases and the J gene lost 4 bases, with 12 bases spanning the gap. The CDR3 reads CAISELSGGYGYTF. The CDR3 DNA is TGTGCCATCAGTGAACTCTCTGGCGGCTATGGCTACACCTTC.

CDR3 in DNA: TGTGCCAGTAGTCAAGGGACAGGGGGCTTTGAGCAGTACTTC. This translates into CASSQGTGGFEQYF. The chain has TRBV19 and TRBJ2-7; TRBD1 matches at 12 bases. Trimming took 5 bases from V and 7 from J; bases not matched to a gene: 6. The CDR3 contains 14 residues. The germline V gene encodes CDR1 LNHDA and CDR2 SQIVND (reference sequence).

The V and J genes are TRBV10-3 and TRBJ2-2; TRBD2 matches 11 bases. From germline, CDR1 is ENHRY and CDR2 SYGVKD. The CDR3 contains 16 residues. The V and J ends lost 7 bases and 7 bases, in that order; junction bases with no gene match: 11. CDR3 residues: CAIMLAGGAGGGELFF. The CDR3 bases are TGTGCCATCATGCTAGCGGGGGGCGCTGGCGGCGGGGAGCTGTTTTTT.